These T cell receptor beta chains were read from a single sample in a study of immune evolution from preneoplasia to lung adenocarcinoma. Profiled with immunoSEQ multiplex PCR; TCRdb holds only in-frame clones, not every one. This sample has approximately 4,700 clones, with around 77% found just once. Sequenced material: FFPE lung adenocarcinoma in situ tissue. Receptors were obtained from a person aged 55 to 79 with lung adenocarcinoma. CDR3s include the opening cysteine and the closing phenylalanine or tryptophan. Each record gives: J gene, V gene, D gene, clone size, CDR3 length, CDR3 protein, CDR3 DNA. D genes are given only for firm matches. A row's size may be missing; if present it is once, few, many or a size class.

>TRBJ1-2|TRBV29-1|TRBD1|.|14
CSVEPRTGNEAGTF
TGCAGCGTTGAACCTCGGACAGGGAACGAAGCTGGCACCTTC
>TRBJ2-3|TRBV7-3|.|.|13
CASSHQDRAKQYF
TGTGCCAGCAGCCACCAAGACCGGGCCAAGCAGTATTTT
>TRBJ2-5|TRBV27|.|.|15
CASSVDRNSQETQYF
TGTGCCAGCAGTGTGGACAGAAACTCCCAAGAGACCCAGTACTTC
>TRBJ1-1|TRBV30|.|.|13
CAWSDWANLGAFF
TGTGCCTGGAGCGATTGGGCAAATCTGGGAGCTTTCTTT
>TRBJ2-5|TRBV5-1|.|.|14
CASRPAQAQETQYF
TGCGCCAGCAGGCCTGCCCAGGCCCAAGAGACCCAGTACTTC
>TRBJ1-3|TRBV28|TRBD1|.|15
CASRTRDRSGNTIYF
TGTGCCAGCAGAACCCGGGACAGATCTGGAAACACCATATATTTT
>TRBJ2-3|TRBV7-2|TRBD2|.|17
CASSLKQRGGGTDTQYF
TGTGCCAGCAGCTTAAAGCAGCGGGGGGGCGGGACAGATACGCAGTATTTT
>TRBJ1-4|TRBV9|.|.|15
CASSESGAALEKLFF
TGTGCCAGCAGCGAATCCGGTGCAGCGCTTGAAAAACTGTTTTTT
>TRBJ2-1|TRBV7-3|.|.|15
CASSLLDEAYNEQFF
TGTGCCAGCAGCTTATTGGACGAAGCGTACAATGAGCAGTTCTTC
>TRBJ1-5|TRBV19|TRBD1|.|17
CASSTRPGQGTAQPQHF
TGTGCCAGTAGTACCCGGCCGGGACAGGGAACCGCACAGCCCCAGCATTTT
>TRBJ1-1|TRBV6-5|TRBD1|.|15
CASSLSGTGNTEAFF
TGTGCCAGCAGTCTATCCGGGACAGGGAACACTGAAGCTTTCTTT
>TRBJ1-5|TRBV4-1|.|.|15
CASSQEGRGNQPQHF
TGCGCCAGCAGCCAAGAGGGAAGGGGCAATCAGCCCCAGCATTTT
>TRBJ1-6|TRBV5-1|.|.|16
CASREDSTYSSSPLHF
TGCGCCAGCAGAGAAGACAGCACCTACTCGAGTTCACCCCTCCACTTT
>TRBJ2-7|TRBV2|.|.|14
CASSVGPGAYEQYF
TGTGCCAGCAGTGTGGGCCCTGGCGCCTACGAGCAGTACTTC
>TRBJ1-1|TRBV18|TRBD1|few|16
CASSPPSTGSNTEAFF
TGTGCCAGCTCACCACCGTCGACAGGGTCGAACACTGAAGCTTTCTTT
>TRBJ2-1|TRBV6-6|TRBD2|few|15
CASSYRSGGYNEQFF
TGTGCCAGCAGTTACAGGAGCGGGGGTTACAATGAGCAGTTCTTC
>TRBJ1-2|TRBV28|TRBD1|.|15
CASSYTGLGQGGYTF
TGTGCCAGCAGTTATACAGGGTTGGGACAGGGTGGCTACACCTTC
>TRBJ2-7|TRBV4-1|TRBD2|.|13
CASSSGLGYEQYF
TGCGCCAGCAGCTCGGGACTAGGCTACGAGCAGTACTTC
>TRBJ1-5|TRBV28|.|.|15
CASSLLLQLNQPQHF
TGTGCCAGCAGTTTACTGCTACAGCTCAATCAGCCCCAGCATTTT
>TRBJ1-4|TRBV25-1|.|.|15
CASSDRVSSLEKLFF
TGTGCCAGCAGTGACCGTGTCTCCAGTTTGGAAAAACTGTTTTTT
>TRBJ2-7|TRBV19|.|.|13
CASAPGQSYEQYF
TGTGCCAGTGCCCCGGGGCAGAGCTACGAGCAGTACTTC
>TRBJ1-2|TRBV7-9|TRBD1|.|14
CASLGDSLFYGYTF
TGTGCCAGCTTAGGGGACAGTTTGTTTTATGGCTACACCTTC
>TRBJ2-3|TRBV2|TRBD1|.|15
CASSDEGATADTQYF
TGTGCCAGCAGTGACGAGGGGGCAACCGCAGATACGCAGTATTTT
>TRBJ2-2|TRBV6-5|.|few|15
CASSYSTANTGELFF
TGTGCCAGCAGTTACTCGACCGCGAACACCGGGGAGCTGTTTTTT
>TRBJ1-4|TRBV9|.|.|14
CASSVGGLDEKLFF
TGTGCCAGCAGCGTAGGGGGGCTGGATGAAAAACTGTTTTTT
>TRBJ2-1|TRBV19|.|once|15
CASSISPVLANEQFF
TGTGCCAGTAGTATAAGCCCAGTTTTGGCAAATGAGCAGTTCTTC
>TRBJ2-1|TRBV11-1|.|.|14
CASSLDGADNEQFF
TGTGCCAGCAGCTTAGATGGGGCTGACAATGAGCAGTTCTTC
>TRBJ1-2|TRBV2|.|.|13
CASSPPGRSGYTF
TGTGCCAGCAGTCCGCCAGGGAGAAGCGGCTACACCTTC
>TRBJ2-1|TRBV7-2|TRBD1|.|14
CASSFDRGWDEQFF
TGTGCCAGCAGCTTCGACAGGGGATGGGATGAGCAGTTCTTC
>TRBJ1-4|TRBV7-9|.|.|16
CASSYYLGKTNEKLFF
TGTGCCAGCAGTTATTATCTGGGGAAAACTAATGAAAAACTGTTTTTT
>TRBJ2-1|TRBV5-4|.|.|15
CASSSGTGGLNEQFF
TGTGCCAGCAGCTCCGGGACCGGAGGTCTCAATGAGCAGTTCTTC
>TRBJ1-2|TRBV19|.|.|11
CASSKPSGYTF
TGTGCCAGTAGTAAGCCCTCCGGCTACACCTTC
>TRBJ2-5|TRBV10-3|.|.|13
CATSPPGEETQYF
TGTGCCACCAGCCCTCCAGGGGAAGAGACCCAGTACTTC
>TRBJ1-2|TRBV6-5|TRBD1|.|14
CASNRLGGANGYTF
TGTGCCAGCAACCGATTAGGGGGCGCGAATGGCTACACCTTC
>TRBJ2-7|TRBV7-2|TRBD2|.|16
CASSLAGLAGAYEQYF
TGTGCCAGCAGCTTAGCTGGGCTAGCGGGGGCATACGAGCAGTACTTC
>TRBJ2-3|TRBV7-2|.|.|14
CASTYRGALHTQYF
TGTGCCAGCACCTATCGGGGGGCCTTACACACGCAGTATTTT
>TRBJ1-6|TRBV12-5|TRBD1|.|16
CASGFGTGVYNSPLHF
TGTGCTAGTGGGTTCGGGACAGGGGTCTATAATTCACCCCTCCACTTT
>TRBJ2-7|TRBV30|.|once|19
CAWSVGTPGLGRSTYEQYF
TGTGCCTGGAGTGTAGGGACTCCTGGCTTGGGGAGATCTACCTACGAGCAGTACTTC
>TRBJ1-4|TRBV5-1|TRBD1|.|15
CASSLRQGRDEKLFF
TGCGCCAGCAGCTTAAGACAGGGAAGGGATGAAAAACTGTTTTTT
>TRBJ1-2|TRBV21-1|.|.|13
CASSFRQGEGYTF
TGTGCCAGCAGCTTCCGACAAGGGGAAGGCTACACCTTC
>TRBJ1-5|TRBV19|TRBD1|few|13
CASSLQGDQPQHF
TGTGCCAGTAGTTTACAGGGGGATCAGCCCCAGCATTTT
>TRBJ2-1|TRBV27|.|.|15
CASSPRTERGNEQFF
TGTGCCAGCAGCCCCCGGACAGAGAGGGGCAATGAGCAGTTCTTC
>TRBJ1-2|TRBV6-6|.|once|14
CASSNRALNYGYTF
TGTGCCAGCAGTAACCGGGCCTTAAACTATGGCTACACCTTC
>TRBJ2-5|TRBV7-2|.|once|12
CASSLDRVTQYF
TGTGCCAGCAGCTTAGACAGGGTGACCCAGTACTTC
>TRBJ2-7|TRBV12-5|.|.|12
CASGLDFREQYF
TGTGCTAGTGGTTTGGACTTCCGGGAGCAGTACTTC
>TRBJ1-5|TRBV15|TRBD1|.|14
CATSRTGGHQPQHF
TGTGCCACCAGCCGAACAGGGGGGCATCAGCCCCAGCATTTT
>TRBJ2-3|TRBV7-9|TRBD1|.|17
CASSSTGQGWGTDTQYF
TGTGCCAGCAGCTCCACGGGACAGGGATGGGGCACAGATACGCAGTATTTT
>TRBJ2-5|TRBV4-1|.|.|15
CASSQDGDFRETQYF
TGCGCCAGCAGCCAAGATGGGGACTTTCGGGAGACCCAGTACTTC
>TRBJ2-2|TRBV7-2|TRBD1|.|15
CASYPGQSNTGELFF
TGTGCCAGCTATCCGGGACAGTCGAACACCGGGGAGCTGTTTTTT